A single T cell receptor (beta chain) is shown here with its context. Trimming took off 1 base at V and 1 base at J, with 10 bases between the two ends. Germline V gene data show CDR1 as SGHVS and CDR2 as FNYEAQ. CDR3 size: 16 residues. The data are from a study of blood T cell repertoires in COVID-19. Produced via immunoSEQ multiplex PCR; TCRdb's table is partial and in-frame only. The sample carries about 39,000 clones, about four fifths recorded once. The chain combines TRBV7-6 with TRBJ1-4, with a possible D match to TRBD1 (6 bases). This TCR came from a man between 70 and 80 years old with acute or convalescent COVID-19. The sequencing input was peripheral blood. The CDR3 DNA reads TGTGCCAGCAGCTTAGGTGGGACATTAACTAATGAAAAACTGTTTTTT. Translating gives CASSLGGTLTNEKLFF.